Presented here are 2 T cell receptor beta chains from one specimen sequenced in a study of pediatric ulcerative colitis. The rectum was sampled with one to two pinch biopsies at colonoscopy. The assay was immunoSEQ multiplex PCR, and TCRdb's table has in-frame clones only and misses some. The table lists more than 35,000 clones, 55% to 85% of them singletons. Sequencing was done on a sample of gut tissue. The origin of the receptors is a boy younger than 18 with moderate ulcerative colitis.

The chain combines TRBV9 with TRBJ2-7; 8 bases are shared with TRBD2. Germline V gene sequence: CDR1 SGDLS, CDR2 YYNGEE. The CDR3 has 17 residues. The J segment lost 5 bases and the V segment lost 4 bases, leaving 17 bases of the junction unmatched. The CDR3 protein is CASSLEWGASGFNEQYF. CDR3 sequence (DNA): TGTGCCAGCAGCCTCGAATGGGGGGCTAGCGGGTTCAACGAGCAGTACTTC.

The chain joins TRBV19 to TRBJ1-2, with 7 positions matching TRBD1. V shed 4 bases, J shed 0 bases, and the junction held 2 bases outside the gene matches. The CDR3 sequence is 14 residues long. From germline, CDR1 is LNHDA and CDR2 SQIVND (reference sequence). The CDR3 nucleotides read TGTGCCAGTAGTACCGGGACAGCTAACTATGGCTACACCTTC. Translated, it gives CASSTGTANYGYTF. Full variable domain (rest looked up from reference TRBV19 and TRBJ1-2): DGGITQSPKYLFRKEGQNVTLSCEQNLNHDAMYWYRQDPGQGLRLIYYSQIVNDFQKGDIAEGYSVSREKKESFPLTVTSAQKNPTAFYLCASSTGTANYGYTFGSGTRLTVV.